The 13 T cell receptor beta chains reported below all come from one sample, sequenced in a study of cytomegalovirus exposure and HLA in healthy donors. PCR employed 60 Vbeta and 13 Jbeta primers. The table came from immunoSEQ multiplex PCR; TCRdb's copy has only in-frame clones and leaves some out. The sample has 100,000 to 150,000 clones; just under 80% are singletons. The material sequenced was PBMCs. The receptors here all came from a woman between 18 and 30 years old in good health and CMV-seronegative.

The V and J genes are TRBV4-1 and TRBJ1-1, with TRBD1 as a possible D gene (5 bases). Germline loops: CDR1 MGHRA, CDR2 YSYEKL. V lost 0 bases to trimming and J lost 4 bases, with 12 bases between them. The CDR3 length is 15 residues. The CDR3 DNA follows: TGCGCCAGCAGCCAAGACCCGCGGGGGAGCACTGAAGCTTTCTTT. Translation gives CASSQDPRGSTEAFF.

CDR3 residues: CASRRGSLNTEAFF. CDR3 DNA: TGCGCCAGCAGGCGGGGGTCTCTGAACACTGAAGCTTTCTTT. The chain is built from TRBV4-1 and TRBJ1-1; weak D call: TRBD1 (5 bases). There are 14 residues in the CDR3. Trimming left V 6 bases short and J 0 bases short, with 11 bases between. Germline V gene data show CDR1 as MGHRA and CDR2 as YSYEKL.

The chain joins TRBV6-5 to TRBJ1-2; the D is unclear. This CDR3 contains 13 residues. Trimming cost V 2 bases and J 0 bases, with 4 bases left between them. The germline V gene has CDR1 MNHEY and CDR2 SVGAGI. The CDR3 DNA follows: TGTGCCAGCAGTTACACTACTAACTATGGCTACACCTTC. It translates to CASSYTTNYGYTF.

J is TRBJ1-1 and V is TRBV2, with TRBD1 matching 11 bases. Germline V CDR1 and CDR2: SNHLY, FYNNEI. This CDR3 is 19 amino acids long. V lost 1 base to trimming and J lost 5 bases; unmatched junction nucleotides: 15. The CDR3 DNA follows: TGTGCCAGCAGTGAAGGAAGGACAGGGGGCGGAGGTGGTCCGACTGAAGCTTTCTTT. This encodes CASSEGRTGGGGGPTEAFF.

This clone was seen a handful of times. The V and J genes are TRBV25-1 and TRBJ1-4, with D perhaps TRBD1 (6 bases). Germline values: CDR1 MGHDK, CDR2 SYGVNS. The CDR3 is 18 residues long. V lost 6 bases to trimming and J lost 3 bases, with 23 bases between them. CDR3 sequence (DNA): TGTGCCAGCAGCGACTCTCGGGGGGCGGATTCAGCTAATGAAAAACTGTTTTTT. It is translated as CASSDSRGADSANEKLFF.

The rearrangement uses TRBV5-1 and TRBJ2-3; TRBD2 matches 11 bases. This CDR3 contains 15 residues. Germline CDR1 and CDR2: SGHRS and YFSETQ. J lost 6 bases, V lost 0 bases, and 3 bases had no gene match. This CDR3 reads CASSLVAGGPDTQYF. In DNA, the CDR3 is TGCGCCAGCAGCTTGGTAGCGGGAGGGCCGGATACGCAGTATTTT.

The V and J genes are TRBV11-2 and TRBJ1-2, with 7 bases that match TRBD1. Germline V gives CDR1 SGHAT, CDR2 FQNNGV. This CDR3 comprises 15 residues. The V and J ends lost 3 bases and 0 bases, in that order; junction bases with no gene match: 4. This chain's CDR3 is CASSLYRGANYGYTF. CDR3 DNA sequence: TGTGCCAGCAGCTTGTACAGGGGAGCTAACTATGGCTACACCTTC.

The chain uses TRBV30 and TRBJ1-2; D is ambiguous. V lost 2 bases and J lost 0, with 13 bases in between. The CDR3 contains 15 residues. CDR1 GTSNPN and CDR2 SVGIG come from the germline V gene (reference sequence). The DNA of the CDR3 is TGTGCCTGGAGTTTTCAAAGACTAGCTAACTATGGCTACACCTTC. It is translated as CAWSFQRLANYGYTF.

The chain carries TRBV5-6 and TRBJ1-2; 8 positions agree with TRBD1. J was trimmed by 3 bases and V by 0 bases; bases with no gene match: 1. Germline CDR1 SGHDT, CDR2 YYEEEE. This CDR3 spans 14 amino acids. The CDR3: CASSLVTGDYGYTF. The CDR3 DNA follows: TGTGCCAGCAGCTTGGTGACAGGGGACTATGGCTACACCTTC.

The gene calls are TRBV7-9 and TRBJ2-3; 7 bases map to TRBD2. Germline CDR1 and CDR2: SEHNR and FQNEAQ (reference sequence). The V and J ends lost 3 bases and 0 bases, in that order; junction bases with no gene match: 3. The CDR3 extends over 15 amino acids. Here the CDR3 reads CASSFSGPSTDTQYF. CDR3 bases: TGTGCCAGCAGCTTTAGCGGGCCTAGCACAGATACGCAGTATTTT.

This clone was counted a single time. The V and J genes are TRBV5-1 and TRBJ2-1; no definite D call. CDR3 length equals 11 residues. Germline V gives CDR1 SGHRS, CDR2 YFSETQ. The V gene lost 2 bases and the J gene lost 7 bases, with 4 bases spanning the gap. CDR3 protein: CASSLANEQFF. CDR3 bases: TGCGCCAGCAGCTTAGCGAATGAGCAGTTCTTC.

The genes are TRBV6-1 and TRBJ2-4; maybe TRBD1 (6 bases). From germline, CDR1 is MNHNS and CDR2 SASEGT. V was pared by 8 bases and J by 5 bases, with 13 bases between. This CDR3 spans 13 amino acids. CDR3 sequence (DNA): TGTGCCAGCTCTCAGGGGAGAGAAAACATTCAGTACTTC. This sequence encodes CASSQGRENIQYF.

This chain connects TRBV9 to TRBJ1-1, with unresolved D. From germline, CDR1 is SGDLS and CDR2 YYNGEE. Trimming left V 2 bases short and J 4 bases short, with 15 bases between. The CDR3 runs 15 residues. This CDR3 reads CASSVVGRLVTEAFF. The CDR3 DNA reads TGTGCCAGCAGCGTGGTTGGGAGGTTAGTCACTGAAGCTTTCTTT.